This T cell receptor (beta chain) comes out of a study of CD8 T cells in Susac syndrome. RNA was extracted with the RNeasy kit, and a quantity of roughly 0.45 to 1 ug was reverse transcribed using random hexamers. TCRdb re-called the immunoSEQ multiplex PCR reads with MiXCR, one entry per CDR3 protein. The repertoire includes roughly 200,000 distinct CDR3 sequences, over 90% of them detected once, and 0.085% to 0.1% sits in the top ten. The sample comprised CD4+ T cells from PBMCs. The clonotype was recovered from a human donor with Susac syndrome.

The CDR3 DNA sequence: TGTGCCAGCAGCCAATTACATCGCTCTGGAAACACCATATATTTT. Residues: CASSQLHRSGNTIYF. The chain has TRBV3-1 and TRBJ1-3; D not certain. Germline V gene data show CDR1 as LGHDT and CDR2 as YNNKEL (reference sequence). CDR3 size: 15 residues. Trimming shortened V by 2 bases and J by 0 bases, and 8 bases separated the two germline ends.